The 20 T cell receptor beta chains listed next were all sequenced from one sample in a study of CD8 T cell repertoires and HIV-1 epitope variants. Antigens of these TCRs are unknown. The method was immunoSEQ multiplex PCR; TCRdb's version includes in-frame clones alone and lacks a portion of them. The sample yields a few thousand clones, around 66% seen once. Material: cultured CD8+ T cells derived from PBMCs. These receptors were taken from a male donor with HIV.

The rearrangement uses TRBV5-1 and TRBJ2-1, with D unresolved. V lost 0 bases and J 3 bases, leaving 4 bases between the germline ends. The CDR3 spans 13 residues. The germline V gene encodes CDR1 SGHRS and CDR2 YFSETQ. CDR3 sequence (DNA): TGCGCCAGCAGCTTGGGTGTCTACAATGAGCAGTTCTTC. Amino acids: CASSLGVYNEQFF. Variable domain in full (rest from reference TRBV5-1 and TRBJ2-1): KAGVTQTPRYLIKTRGQQVTLSCSPISGHRSVSWYQQTPGQGLQFLFEYFSETQRNKGNFPGRFSGRQFSNSRSEMNVSTLELGDSALYLCASSLGVYNEQFFGPGTRLTVL.

In this sample, this clone turned up once. The V call is TRBV10-2, the J call TRBJ2-3, with TRBD2 as a possible D gene (5 bases). The ends were cut back, 3 bases at V and 2 bases at J, with 18 bases in the middle. This CDR3 contains 17 residues. Germline CDR1 and CDR2: WSHSY and SAAADI. This chain's CDR3 is CASSDGNSESFTDTQYF. The CDR3 DNA reads as TGCGCCAGCAGTGACGGGAATAGCGAGAGCTTCACAGATACGCAGTATTTT.

The chain joins TRBV28 to TRBJ1-1; D unclear. CDR1 and CDR2 (germline): MDHEN, SYDVKM. V dropped 8 bases and J dropped 2 bases, with 6 bases sitting between them. The CDR3 is made up of 11 amino acids. The CDR3 bases are TGTGCCAGCGAACTAAACACTGAAGCTTTCTTT. It codes for CASELNTEAFF.

The chain links TRBV5-1 to TRBJ2-7, with TRBD1 identical over 7 bases. Per germline, CDR1 SGHRS and CDR2 YFSETQ. The CDR3 sequence is 14 residues long. V dropped 1 base and J dropped 5; count of bases not matched to a gene: 6. CDR3 amino acids: CASSLYQGDHEQYF. In DNA, the CDR3 is TGCGCCAGCAGCTTGTACCAGGGGGACCACGAGCAGTACTTC.

The chain carries TRBV29-1 and TRBJ1-2; no reliable D call. The germline gives CDR1 SQVTM, CDR2 ANQGSEA. CDR3 length: 13 residues. V was pared by 0 bases and J by 4 bases, with 9 bases between. In nucleotides, the CDR3 is TGCAGCGTTGAAGAAGGAGACCTCTATGGCTACACCTTC. It yields the protein CSVEEGDLYGYTF.

This clone was counted between two and nine times. The J gene is TRBJ1-2, the V gene TRBV27, with D perhaps TRBD1 (6 bases). Looked up from germline, CDR1 is MNHEY and CDR2 is SMNVEV (reference sequence). The CDR3 length is 15 residues. V lost 3 bases and J 4 bases, leaving 15 bases between the germline ends. The CDR3 spells CASSFEGTSGYGYTF. DNA for the CDR3: TGTGCCAGCAGTTTTGAGGGGACAAGTGGCTATGGCTACACCTTC.

The V gene is TRBV27, the J gene TRBJ2-5, with 7 bases matching TRBD1. The assigned J gene may be wrong: the sequence end matches TRBJ2-7 better. The CDR3 sequence is 16 residues long. CDR1 is MNHEY, CDR2 SMNVEV, per germline (reference sequence). Here the CDR3 reads CASSLIVGDSSYEQYF. The CDR3 region has the DNA TGTGCCAGCAGTTTAATTGTAGGGGACAGCTCCTACGAGCAGTACTTC.

V is TRBV6-5 and J is TRBJ1-1; the match to TRBD1 covers 10 bases. Germline-derived CDR1 and CDR2 are MNHEY and SVGAGI. The CDR3 consists of 15 residues. V gave up 2 bases and J gave up 9 bases; unmatched junction bases: 9. CDR3 amino acids: CASSYPGQGIYQAFF. The CDR3 coding sequence is TGTGCCAGCAGTTACCCGGGACAGGGGATTTACCAAGCTTTCTTT.

The CDR3 loop is CASSQLLGRGGGYTF. The CDR3, as DNA: TGCGCCAGCAGCCAGTTGCTGGGCAGGGGTGGAGGCTACACCTTC. This rearrangement joins TRBV4-3 to TRBJ1-2; D is perhaps TRBD1 (6 bases). The V and J ends lost 3 bases and 8 bases respectively, with 19 bases between them. The CDR3 is made up of 15 amino acids. Germline V gives CDR1 LGHNA, CDR2 YSLEER.

The chain is built from TRBV10-3 and TRBJ1-5, with no clear D. This CDR3 spans 12 amino acids. V gave up 2 bases and J gave up 7 bases, with 6 bases separating them. Germline CDR1 is ENHRY and CDR2 is SYGVKD. CDR3 amino acids: CAISEQNQPQHF. As DNA, the CDR3 is TGTGCCATCAGTGAGCAGAACCAGCCCCAGCATTTT.

This clone was counted a few times. As DNA, the CDR3 is TGTGCCAGCAGCGTATCAGGGGCCGGCTCTGGAAACACCATATATTTT. It encodes CASSVSGAGSGNTIYF. The chain has TRBV9 and TRBJ1-3; a weak D match, TRBD1 (6 bases). With 1 base removed from V and 0 bases from J, the gap between germline ends came to 11 bases. Germline V gives CDR1 SGDLS, CDR2 YYNGEE. This CDR3 is built from 16 residues.

The chain carries TRBV9 and TRBJ1-2, with 8 bases fitting TRBD1. CDR1 and CDR2 from the germline V gene are SGDLS and YYNGEE. This CDR3 region has 13 residues. J lost 6 bases, V lost 1 base, and 2 bases had no gene match. CDR3 sequence: CASSVPGGDGYTF. The CDR3 DNA sequence: TGTGCCAGCAGCGTACCAGGGGGCGATGGCTACACCTTC.

This clone was counted only a few times. The CDR3 DNA reads TGTGCCAGCAGCGTAGGAGCGGGCTACGAGCAGTACTTC. Translating it yields CASSVGAGYEQYF. The rearrangement uses TRBV9 and TRBJ2-7; possible D gene TRBD2, 6 bases. Germline V gene sequence: CDR1 SGDLS, CDR2 YYNGEE. Trimming removed 0 bases from V and 3 bases from J, with 7 bases in between. The CDR3 is made up of 13 amino acids.

The chain recombines TRBV6-5 with TRBJ1-5, with D hard to call. The CDR3 runs to 13 residues. The germline V gene encodes CDR1 MNHEY and CDR2 SVGAGI. Trimming took off 6 bases at V and 0 bases at J, with 6 bases between the two ends. The CDR3 region has the DNA TGTGCCAGCAGCCCATATAGCAATCAGCCCCAGCATTTT. Translation: CASSPYSNQPQHF.

The chain has TRBV5-4 and TRBJ2-5, with TRBD2 identical over 8 bases. Trimming cost V 0 bases and J 0 bases; bases outside gene matches: 7. Per the germline V gene, CDR1 is SGHNT and CDR2 is YYREEE (reference sequence). The CDR3 runs to 17 residues. The CDR3 reads CASSLGAGAFHQETQYF. The CDR3 nucleotides read TGTGCCAGCAGCTTGGGAGCGGGGGCCTTCCACCAAGAGACCCAGTACTTC.

This clone was detected once. The chain recombines TRBV5-5 with TRBJ2-5; D is perhaps TRBD2 (5 bases). The CDR3 is 15 residues long. CDR1 and CDR2 (germline): SGHKS, YYEKEE (reference sequence). The V end lost 3 bases, the J end lost 2 bases, and 14 bases lay between the germline ends. CDR3 sequence: CASSSAGIDQETQYF. In DNA form, the CDR3 reads TGTGCCAGCAGCTCCGCCGGGATAGATCAAGAGACCCAGTACTTC.

The chain couples TRBV27 to TRBJ2-1; D not resolved. Germline V lookup: CDR1 MNHEY, CDR2 SMNVEV (reference sequence). Trimming took 5 bases from V and 0 from J, leaving 14 bases between them. The CDR3 is 16 residues long. CDR3 region: CASSTIDSSSYNEQFF. CDR3 nucleotide sequence: TGTGCCAGCAGTACCATCGACTCCAGCTCCTACAATGAGCAGTTCTTC.

The chain employs TRBV27 and TRBJ1-4; no firm D call. Germline lookup yields CDR1 MNHEY and CDR2 SMNVEV (reference sequence). This CDR3 has 15 amino acids. The V gene lost 6 bases and the J gene lost 7 bases, with 18 bases spanning the gap. The CDR3 DNA reads TGTGCCAGCAGACGTGGAGGATCATGGTTTGAAAAACTGTTTTTT. As protein: CASRRGGSWFEKLFF.

The chain combines TRBV5-1 with TRBJ2-3, with D possibly matching TRBD1 (5 bases). V dropped 8 bases and J dropped 4 bases, with 17 bases sitting between them. The V gene's germline CDR1 is SGHRS and CDR2 YFSETQ. This CDR3 has 14 amino acids. CDR3 sequence (DNA): TGCGCCAGTAATACAGGCAGGAACTCAGATACGCAGTATTTT. Translated, it gives CASNTGRNSDTQYF.

Notes on this clone: A read error likely explains this, since a far larger clone differs by one base. The chain has TRBV11-2 and TRBJ2-7, with D perhaps matching TRBD2 (6 bases). The germline V gene has CDR1 SGHAT and CDR2 FQNNGV. The CDR3 runs to 19 residues. V lost 5 bases and J 0 bases, leaving 26 bases between the germline ends. The CDR3 region is CASSQEPGAGALSSYEQYF. The CDR3 DNA reads as TGTGCCAGCAGCCAAGAGCCGGGAGCGGGCGCCCTGAGCTCCTACGAGCAGTACTTC.